This TCR beta chain emerged from a study of blood T cell repertoires in COVID-19. The overall study: Both acute and convalescent COVID-19 samples were obtained from the United States, Italy and Spain. PBMCs, B-cell-depleted T cells, or T cells were the source of the cDNA or gDNA that made up the material.

V shed 6 bases and J shed 5 bases, with 13 bases lying between them. Looked up from germline, CDR1 is SGHTA and CDR2 is FQGNSA. The CDR3 contains 13 residues. In the original analysis: The assay estimated nucleated cells by amplifying reference gene primers. The assay was immunoSEQ multiplex PCR, and TCRdb's table has in-frame clones only and misses some. The V and J calls and clone size come from that table; D and trimming were worked out from the DNA. This sample has approximately 85,000 clones, with around 90% found just once. The chain employs TRBV7-2 and TRBJ1-2; D might be TRBD1 (6 bases). Sequencing used peripheral blood. This clonotype was sampled from a woman older than 75 with active or convalescent COVID-19. CDR3 coding DNA: TGTGCCAGCAGACACCGGGACAAATATGGCTACACCTTC. This encodes CASRHRDKYGYTF.